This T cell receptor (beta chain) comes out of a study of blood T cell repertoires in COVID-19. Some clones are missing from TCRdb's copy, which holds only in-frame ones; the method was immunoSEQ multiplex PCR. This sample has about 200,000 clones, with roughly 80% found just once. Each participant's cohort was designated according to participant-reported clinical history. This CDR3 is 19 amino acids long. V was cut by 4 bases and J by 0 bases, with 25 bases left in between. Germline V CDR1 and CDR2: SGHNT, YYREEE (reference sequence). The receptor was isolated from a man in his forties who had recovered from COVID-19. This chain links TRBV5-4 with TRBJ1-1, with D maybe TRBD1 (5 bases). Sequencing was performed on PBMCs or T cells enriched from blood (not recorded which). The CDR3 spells CASSPPRTRAELLNTEAFF. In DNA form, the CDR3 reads TGTGCCAGCAGCCCGCCGCGGACAAGGGCCGAACTCTTGAACACTGAAGCTTTCTTT.